Detailed here is one T cell receptor beta chain. Its antigen is not yet known. No quality values exist for individual bases; no much larger clone is one base distant. This entry comes from a study of T cell changes during pregnancy in multiple sclerosis (dated by TCRdb to the late 2010s). Looking at the study overall: Changes in the T cell repertoire over the course of pregnancy were examined in this study in women with multiple sclerosis.

The CDR3 starts with the cysteine, ends with the phenylalanine, and has 17 residues. Only the CDR3 DNA is retained, 51 bases long and in frame from the first base. The library was prepared using the immunoSEQ multiplex PCR assay. TCRdb mirrors the immuneACCESS table, restricted to in-frame sequences. Some clones are absent from its copies; in checked studies, under half trace to an unresolved V gene, and the reason for the others is unknown. The sample includes 60,000 to 75,000 clones, with 92% observed a single time. The leading ten clones occupy approximately 1.5% of the sample. This chain joins TRBV21-1 to TRBJ2-2; the D call in the table, TRBD1, was not verified against the DNA. TRBV21-1 is designated a pseudogene. The source of this sequence is a female donor in good health, enrolled as a control in a pregnancy study. Sequenced material: peripheral blood, taken in the second trimester of pregnancy. The DNA sequence is as follows: TGTGCCAGCAGCAGTCCGGACAGGACAGCTAAGGCTGGGGAGCTGTTTTTT. Translation gives CASSSPDRTAKAGELFF.